The entry below gives a single TCR beta chain sequence along with its context. Its antigen is unknown. The data belong to a study of T-cell memory formation after mild COVID-19. Study-level points and caveats: While clones contracting from day 15 to 85 were balanced between CD4 and CD8, later expanders leaned CD4+. In pre-infection memory, a portion of responding clones appeared, which suggested that cross-reactive memory joined. Contracting clones localized mainly to CM and EM when CD4+ and mainly to EMRA when CD8+.

The CDR3 is made up of 15 amino acids. V lost 6 bases and J 0 bases, leaving 18 bases between the germline ends. CDR1 is SQVTM and CDR2 is ANQGSEA in the germline V gene. Amplification by 5'RACE using constant-segment primers produced TCR alpha and TCR beta cDNA libraries that carried sample barcodes and UMIs. MiXCR, applied by TCRdb to the 5' RACE reads, yields one record per CDR3 protein. The sample records approximately 560,000 distinct CDR3 sequences, 15% to 20% being singletons. The rearrangement links TRBV29-1 to TRBJ2-7; D is possibly TRBD1 or TRBD2 (5 bases each). The sequenced sample consisted of PBMCs or a T cell subset sorted from them (not recorded which). This TCR was recovered from an adult woman who had mild COVID-19 (a few samples of this study predate the infection). Cell type and time point are not known. The CDR3 spells CSVLGVGESSYEQYF. The CDR3 coding sequence is TGCAGCGTCCTGGGGGTAGGTGAAAGCTCCTACGAGCAGTACTTC.